The 27 T cell receptor beta chains presented below share a single source sample, sequenced in a study of blood T cell repertoires in COVID-19. Measured with immunoSEQ multiplex PCR; TCRdb has only the in-frame clones, and not every one. The sample includes almost 400,000 clones, 85% to 90% seen only once; the top ten take around 1.7%. Sequences were obtained from PBMCs or T cells enriched from blood (not recorded which). The receptor set was obtained from a woman aged 25 to 45 who had recovered from COVID-19.

The chain recombines TRBV5-1 with TRBJ1-1; no clear D gene. Per the germline V gene, CDR1 is SGHRS and CDR2 is YFSETQ. Trimming took off 4 bases at V and 1 base at J, with 8 bases between the two ends. The CDR3 consists of 13 residues. The CDR3 nucleotides read TGCGCCAGCAGCGTTCGGGAGAACACTGAAGCTTTCTTT. The encoded protein is CASSVRENTEAFF. Combining the CDR3 with reference TRBV5-1 and TRBJ1-1 gives the whole variable domain KAGVTQTPRYLIKTRGQQVTLSCSPISGHRSVSWYQQTPGQGLQFLFEYFSETQRNKGNFPGRFSGRQFSNSRSEMNVSTLELGDSALYLCASSVRENTEAFFGQGTRLTVV.

The V call is TRBV9, the J call TRBJ2-1, with 12 bases aligning to TRBD2. CDR3 size: 14 residues. Germline V lookup: CDR1 SGDLS, CDR2 YYNGEE. The trim removed 2 bases at V and 9 bases at J, leaving 3 bases unmatched. CDR3 residues: CASSVTSGSGEQFF. Written as DNA, the CDR3 is TGTGCCAGCAGCGTGACTAGCGGGAGTGGTGAGCAGTTCTTC.

The V call is TRBV18, the J call TRBJ1-2; D remains ambiguous. V lost 6 bases to trimming and J lost 7 bases, with 9 bases between them. The CDR3 runs to 11 residues. Germline V lookup: CDR1 KGHSH, CDR2 LQKENI. The CDR3 nucleotides read TGTGCCAGCTCCCAGTTTACTGGCTACACCTTC. This translates into CASSQFTGYTF.

This rearrangement joins TRBV10-3 to TRBJ2-5; D may be TRBD2 (6 bases). CDR3 size: 13 residues. V was pared by 10 bases and J by 0 bases, with 12 bases between. The germline V gene encodes CDR1 ENHRY and CDR2 SYGVKD. The CDR3 DNA reads TGTGCCACGCGCGGGGCTGACCAAGAGACCCAGTACTTC. This codes for CATRGADQETQYF.

This rearrangement joins TRBV11-3 to TRBJ2-1; D possibly corresponds to TRBD2 (6 bases). Germline loops: CDR1 SGHNT, CDR2 YENEEA. The CDR3 runs 14 residues. V lost 5 bases and J lost 6, with 14 bases in between. This CDR3 reads CASSRDWKLNEQFF. The CDR3 nucleotides are TGTGCCAGCAGCCGGGACTGGAAACTCAATGAGCAGTTCTTC.

This chain joins TRBV4-3 and TRBJ2-7; D not resolved. The germline V and J ends were trimmed by 2 bases and 0 bases, with 11 bases remaining between them. The V gene's germline CDR1 is LGHNA and CDR2 YSLEER. There are 15 residues in the CDR3. The CDR3: CASSQTHLSSYEQYF. CDR3 nucleotides: TGCGCCAGCAGCCAAACCCACCTTAGCTCCTACGAGCAGTACTTC.

The chain recombines TRBV4-1 with TRBJ2-2; the match to TRBD2 covers 9 bases. The CDR3 sequence is 18 residues long. With V trimmed by 2 bases and J by 3 bases, 10 bases remained unmatched. Germline V gives CDR1 MGHRA, CDR2 YSYEKL. In DNA form, the CDR3 reads TGCGCCAGCAGCCAATTAGTCCGCGGGAGGGCTTACACCGGGGAGCTGTTTTTT. Protein sequence: CASSQLVRGRAYTGELFF.

This sequence joins TRBV4-1 and TRBJ2-5; the D gene is possibly TRBD1 (5 bases). The CDR3 has 15 amino acids. V was pared by 1 base and J by 4 bases, with 13 bases between. Germline V gives CDR1 MGHRA, CDR2 YSYEKL. This CDR3 reads CASSQGEGATETQYF. The DNA of the CDR3 is TGCGCCAGCAGCCAAGGTGAAGGGGCAACAGAGACCCAGTACTTC.

This clone was counted a single time. V and J are TRBV3-1 (or the pseudogene TRBV3-2) and TRBJ1-4, with 10 positions matching TRBD1. The ends lost 2 bases at V and 4 bases at J; junction bases unmatched: 10. Per the germline V gene, CDR1 is LGHDT and CDR2 is YNNKEL (reference sequence). The CDR3 consists of 18 residues. The CDR3 region has the DNA TGTGCCAGCAGCCAATACTCCGACAGGGGGCCTAATAATGAAAAACTGTTTTTT. Translating it yields CASSQYSDRGPNNEKLFF.

The rearrangement links TRBV5-1 to TRBJ1-5, with D possibly being TRBD1 (5 bases). The CDR3 loop spans 16 amino acids. The germline V and J ends were trimmed by 0 bases and 3 bases, with 13 bases remaining between them. Germline CDR1 is SGHRS and CDR2 is YFSETQ. The CDR3 DNA sequence: TGCGCCAGCAGCTTGGGGATTGGGGCTTCCAATCAGCCCCAGCATTTT. This encodes CASSLGIGASNQPQHF.

CDR3 sequence (DNA): TGTGCCAGCAGCCCGAATGAATTCGGTACGCAGTATTTT. Translated: CASSPNEFGTQYF. The rearrangement uses TRBV7-2 and TRBJ2-3; D remains ambiguous. Looked up from germline, CDR1 is SGHTA and CDR2 is FQGNSA. The CDR3 extends over 13 amino acids. Trimming removed 5 bases from V and 8 bases from J, with 14 bases in between.

The chain uses TRBV11-1 and TRBJ2-5; 8 positions match TRBD1. Germline V gives CDR1 SGHAT, CDR2 FQDESV (reference sequence). This CDR3 has 14 residues. Losses at the gene ends were 5 bases for V and 5 bases for J; bases not matched to a gene: 7. The CDR3, as DNA: TGTGCCAGCAGCCCTGGACAGGGCGGGGAGACCCAGTACTTC. Amino acids: CASSPGQGGETQYF.

The chain recombines TRBV5-4 with TRBJ2-7; D is perhaps TRBD1 (6 bases). V lost 2 bases and J lost 0, with 9 bases in between. The CDR3 has 14 residues. The germline gives CDR1 SGHNT, CDR2 YYREEE (reference sequence). DNA of the CDR3: TGTGCCAGCAGCTTAGGGGACAACTCCTACGAGCAGTACTTC. Protein product: CASSLGDNSYEQYF. Supplemented by reference TRBV5-4 and TRBJ2-7, the full variable domain reads ETGVTQSPTHLIKTRGQQVTLRCSSQSGHNTVSWYQQALGQGPQFIFQYYREEENGRGNFPPRFSGLQFPNYSSELNVNALELDDSALYLCASSLGDNSYEQYFGPGTRLTVT.

J is TRBJ2-7 and V is TRBV5-1; possibly TRBD1 for D (6 bases). Germline-derived CDR1 and CDR2 are SGHRS and YFSETQ. V was pared by 0 bases and J by 4 bases, with 14 bases between. The CDR3 has 15 residues. In DNA form, the CDR3 reads TGCGCCAGCAGCTTGGTGAACCGGGACAAGTACGAGCAGTACTTC. This gives the protein CASSLVNRDKYEQYF. The full variable domain, rest sourced from reference TRBV5-1 and TRBJ2-7, is KAGVTQTPRYLIKTRGQQVTLSCSPISGHRSVSWYQQTPGQGLQFLFEYFSETQRNKGNFPGRFSGRQFSNSRSEMNVSTLELGDSALYLCASSLVNRDKYEQYFGPGTRLTVT.

The rearrangement uses TRBV28 and TRBJ2-3; D might be TRBD2 (5 bases). Trimming shortened V by 7 bases and J by 1 base, and 15 bases separated the two germline ends. Germline assignment: CDR1 MDHEN and CDR2 SYDVKM. The CDR3 sequence is 15 residues long. CDR3: CASIGEKGGTDTQYF. Written as DNA, the CDR3 is TGTGCCAGCATTGGGGAGAAGGGAGGCACAGATACGCAGTATTTT.

This clone was detected only once. V and J are TRBV5-1 and TRBJ1-5, with 8 bases identical to TRBD1. V was pared by 4 bases and J by 5 bases, with 5 bases of the junction left unmatched. The CDR3 length is 14 residues. Germline values: CDR1 SGHRS, CDR2 YFSETQ. The CDR3 bases are TGCGCCAGCAGCACCACAGGGGGGGATCAGCCCCAGCATTTT. It specifies CASSTTGGDQPQHF.

This clone was observed a single time. The V and J genes are TRBV7-2 and TRBJ1-1; D gene ambiguous. Germline-derived CDR1 and CDR2 are SGHTA and FQGNSA. This CDR3 contains 13 residues. With 5 bases removed from V and 6 bases from J, the gap between germline ends came to 13 bases. The CDR3 region has the DNA TGTGCCAGCAGCGTACGGCCCCAGGCTGAAGCTTTCTTT. Encoded protein: CASSVRPQAEAFF. The variable domain in full, with the rest retrieved from reference TRBV7-2 and TRBJ1-1, is GAGVSQSPSNKVTEKGKDVELRCDPISGHTALYWYRQSLGQGLEFLIYFQGNSAPDKSGLPSDRFSAERTGGSVSTLTIQRTQQEDSAVYLCASSVRPQAEAFFGQGTRLTVV.

The chain is built from TRBV2 and TRBJ1-2, with 7 bases matching TRBD1. The CDR3 sequence is 16 residues long. V shed 4 bases and J 8 bases; nucleotides not matched to a gene: 16. In germline, CDR1 is SNHLY, CDR2 FYNNEI. The CDR3 loop is CASSVSTGPGVEGYTF. The CDR3 DNA is TGTGCCAGCAGTGTTTCGACAGGGCCGGGAGTCGAGGGCTACACCTTC. The full variable domain, rest sourced from reference TRBV2 and TRBJ1-2, is EPEVTQTPSHQVTQMGQEVILRCVPISNHLYFYWYRQILGQKVEFLVSFYNNEISEKSEIFDDQFSVERPDGSNFTLKIRSTKLEDSAMYFCASSVSTGPGVEGYTFGSGTRLTVV.

As to this clone: Other DNA sequences in the sample encode the same CDR3. The chain joins TRBV9 to TRBJ1-6; 8 bases are a match to TRBD1. The germline gives CDR1 SGDLS, CDR2 YYNGEE. V lost 4 bases to trimming and J lost 10 bases; unmatched junction nucleotides: 7. This CDR3 is 14 amino acids long. CDR3 protein: CASSPGQGGSPLHF. The CDR3, as DNA: TGTGCCAGCAGCCCAGGACAGGGAGGATCACCCCTCCACTTT.

The chain couples TRBV24-1 to TRBJ2-3; TRBD2 aligns across 8 bases. There are 16 residues in the CDR3. Losses at the gene ends were 1 base for V and 2 bases for J; bases not matched to a gene: 4. Germline CDR1 KGHDR, CDR2 SFDVKD. CDR3 nucleotides: TGTGCCACCAGTGATTTCGGCGGGAGGACCACAGATACGCAGTATTTT. This gives the protein CATSDFGGRTTDTQYF.

This clone was counted once. The chain carries TRBV29-1 and TRBJ1-2; maybe TRBD1 (5 bases). The CDR3 spans 15 residues. Germline CDR1 is SQVTM and CDR2 is ANQGSEA. V dropped 0 bases and J dropped 8 bases, with 19 bases sitting between them. The CDR3 is CSVEDRAWAFQGYTF. As DNA, the CDR3 is TGCAGCGTTGAAGACAGGGCATGGGCCTTCCAGGGCTACACCTTC.

The J gene is TRBJ1-2, the V gene TRBV12-5; the match to TRBD1 covers 8 bases. J was trimmed by 8 bases and V by 6 bases; bases with no gene match: 5. CDR1 is LGHNT, CDR2 FRNRAP, per germline. This CDR3 has 12 residues. The CDR3 coding sequence is TGTGCTAGTGGCCTCGACAGGGGAGGCTACACCTTC. Translated: CASGLDRGGYTF.

The genes are TRBV5-1 and TRBJ1-1; 9 bases map to TRBD1. This CDR3 region has 16 residues. In germline, CDR1 is SGHRS, CDR2 YFSETQ. V dropped 4 bases and J dropped 6; count of bases not matched to a gene: 13. In nucleotides, the CDR3 is TGCGCCAGCAGCGGTCCCGGGACAGGGTTAGGCGCTGAAGCTTTCTTT. Translated, it gives CASSGPGTGLGAEAFF.

The chain couples TRBV19 to TRBJ1-1; 7 bases are a match to TRBD1. From germline, CDR1 is LNHDA and CDR2 SQIVND (reference sequence). The CDR3 has 14 residues. V lost 6 bases and J lost 3; bases outside the gene matches: 7. CDR3 DNA sequence: TGTGCCAGTAGACAGGGGTTCGGACACACTGAAGCTTTCTTT. Its translation: CASRQGFGHTEAFF.

The chain combines TRBV10-3 with TRBJ1-3, with 9 bases identical to TRBD1. CDR1 and CDR2 from the germline V gene are ENHRY and SYGVKD. The J segment lost 1 base and the V segment lost 5 bases, leaving 12 bases of the junction unmatched. This CDR3 comprises 18 residues. The CDR3 protein is CAISPGQGLTRSGNTIYF. In DNA form, the CDR3 reads TGTGCCATCAGTCCGGGACAGGGACTTACGAGGTCTGGAAACACCATATATTTT.

A single count supports this clone. The chain combines TRBV6-5 with TRBJ2-1; 7 nucleotides agree with TRBD2. After removal of 6 bases from V and 13 bases from J, the junction contained 9 bases not matched to a gene. Germline lookup yields CDR1 MNHEY and CDR2 SVGAGI. The CDR3 is 12 amino acids. CDR3: CASSAKLAPQFF. CDR3 DNA: TGTGCCAGCAGCGCTAAACTAGCGCCCCAGTTCTTC.

The chain recombines TRBV20-1 with TRBJ2-5, with 7 bases matching TRBD2. After removal of 3 bases from V and 5 bases from J, the junction contained 12 bases not matched to a gene. Germline CDR1 reads DFQATT; CDR2 reads SNEGSKA (reference sequence). The CDR3 has 15 residues. The CDR3, as DNA: TGCAGTGCTAGTCGACCCAGCGGGATGGATGAGACCCAGTACTTC. Its translation is CSASRPSGMDETQYF.